This TCR beta chain originates from a study of blood T cells in healthy people across ages. Overall study findings and caveats: Per-million-T-cell TCR beta diversity fell roughly linearly with age.

The CDR3 spans 14 residues. Trimming cost V 3 bases and J 8 bases; bases outside gene matches: 9. Germline V lookup: CDR1 MNHEY, CDR2 SMNVEV (reference sequence). Alongside a J-beta primer mix, a sample-barcoded 5' primer served in a second PCR lasting roughly 6 to 11 cycles. One entry per CDR3 protein results from TCRdb running MiXCR on the 5' RACE reads. The sample carries about 1.8 million distinct CDR3 sequences, around half recorded once. With respect to this clonotype: Its antigen is not identified.

The chain carries TRBV27 and TRBJ2-7, with TRBD1 identical over 8 bases. Sequenced sample: blood. This TCR came from a woman in her 40s in good health. The CDR3 protein is CASSLTGDPVQQYF. The CDR3 DNA reads TGTGCCAGCAGTTTGACAGGGGATCCTGTTCAGCAGTACTTC.